This T cell receptor (beta chain) originates from a study of tumor-infiltrating lymphocytes in primary liver carcinoma. Study information: The study included patients who were men and women aged 30 to 69 years. Regardless of tissue type, samples showed similar yields of roughly 3.65 to 7.5 million productive TCRbeta reads.

Starting from approximately 470 ng of total RNA, TCR beta cDNA was produced with a primer in the constant region. Generation of the TCR beta libraries relied on three nested multiplex PCR rounds using slightly modified ARM-PCR. With TRBV1-TRBV30 forward primers and a C-beta reverse primer, the first two PCR rounds were run for nine to eleven cycles each. In TCRdb, the multiplex PCR reads were re-called with MiXCR into one record per CDR3 protein. The table includes approximately 76,000 distinct CDR3 sequences, about two thirds detected once. The CDR3 consists of 12 residues. The germline V gene has CDR1 MNHNY and CDR2 SVGAGI (reference sequence). V shed 7 bases and J shed 8 bases, with 14 bases lying between them. Starting material for RNA and DNA co-extraction consisted of 20-30 mg of unsorted bulk tissue. As concerns this clonotype: What it binds is not known.

Study-level points and caveats: Only about 8-25% of top clones occurred in every one of the five tumor regions. The difference in top-250-clone fraction between tumors and blood was significant, favoring tumors (p = 0.039).

This sequence originates from a woman in her sixties with primary liver carcinoma and hepatitis B virus infection. The chain employs TRBV6-6 and TRBJ1-2; no clear D gene. The specimen sequenced was liver tumor tissue from sampling region 4. Documented subset: tumor region T4, right-lateral pole. CDR3 protein: CASIPYEEGYTF. In nucleotides, the CDR3 is TGTGCCAGCATCCCGTACGAGGAGGGCTACACCTTC.